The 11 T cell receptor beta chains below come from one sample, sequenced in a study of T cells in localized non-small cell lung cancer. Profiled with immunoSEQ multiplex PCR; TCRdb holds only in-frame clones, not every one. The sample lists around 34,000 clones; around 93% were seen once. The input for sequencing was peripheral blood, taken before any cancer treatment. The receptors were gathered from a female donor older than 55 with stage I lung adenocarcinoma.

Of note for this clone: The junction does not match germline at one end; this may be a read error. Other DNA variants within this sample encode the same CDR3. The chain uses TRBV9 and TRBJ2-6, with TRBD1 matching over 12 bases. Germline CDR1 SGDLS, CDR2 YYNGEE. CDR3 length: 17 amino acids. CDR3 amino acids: CASSVGQGAHGANVLTF. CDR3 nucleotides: TGCGCCAGCAGCGTGGGACAGGGGGCGCACGGGGCCAACGTCCTGACTTTC.

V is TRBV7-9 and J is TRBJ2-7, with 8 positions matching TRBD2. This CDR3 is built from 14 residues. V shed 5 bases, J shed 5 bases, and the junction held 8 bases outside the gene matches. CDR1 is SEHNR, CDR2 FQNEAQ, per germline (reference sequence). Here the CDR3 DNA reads TGTGCCAGCAGCCGTGACCTAGCGGGCGACGAGCAGTACGTC. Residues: CASSRDLAGDEQYV.

The CDR3 DNA follows: TGTGCCAGCAGCGTTCGCGGGGATGCCTACAATGAGCAGTTCTTC. It encodes CASSVRGDAYNEQFF. V usage is TRBV11-2 and J usage is TRBJ2-1; possible D gene TRBD2, 6 bases. Trimming stripped 5 bases from V and 2 bases from J, with 13 bases between. CDR1 and CDR2 from the germline V gene are SGHAT and FQNNGV. CDR3 size: 15 residues.

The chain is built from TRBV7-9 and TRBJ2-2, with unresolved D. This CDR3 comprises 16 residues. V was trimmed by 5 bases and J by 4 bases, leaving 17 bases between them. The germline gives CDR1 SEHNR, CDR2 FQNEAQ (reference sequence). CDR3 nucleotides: TGTGCCAGCAGCGTAAGCCCAGTAGCTGTCACCGGGGAGCTGTTTTTT. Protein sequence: CASSVSPVAVTGELFF.

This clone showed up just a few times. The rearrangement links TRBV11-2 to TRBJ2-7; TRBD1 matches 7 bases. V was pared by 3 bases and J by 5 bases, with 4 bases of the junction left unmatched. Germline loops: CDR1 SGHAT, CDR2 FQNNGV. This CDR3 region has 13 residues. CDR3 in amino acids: CASSFDRAHEQYF. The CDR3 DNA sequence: TGTGCCAGCAGCTTTGACAGGGCCCACGAGCAGTACTTC.

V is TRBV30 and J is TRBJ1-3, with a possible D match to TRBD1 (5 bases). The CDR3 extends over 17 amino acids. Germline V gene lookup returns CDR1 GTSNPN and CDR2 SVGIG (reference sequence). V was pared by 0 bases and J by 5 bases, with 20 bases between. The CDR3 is CAWSVIGRRDLRNTIYF. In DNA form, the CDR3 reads TGTGCCTGGAGTGTAATAGGACGGAGGGACTTAAGAAACACCATATATTTT.

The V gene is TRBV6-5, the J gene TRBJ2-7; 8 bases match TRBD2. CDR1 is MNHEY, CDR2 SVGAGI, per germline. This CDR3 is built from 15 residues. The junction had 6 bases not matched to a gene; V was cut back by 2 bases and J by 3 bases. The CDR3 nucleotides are TGTGCCAGCAGTTACGGGAGCGGGGGCCTCTACGAGCAGTACTTC. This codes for CASSYGSGGLYEQYF.

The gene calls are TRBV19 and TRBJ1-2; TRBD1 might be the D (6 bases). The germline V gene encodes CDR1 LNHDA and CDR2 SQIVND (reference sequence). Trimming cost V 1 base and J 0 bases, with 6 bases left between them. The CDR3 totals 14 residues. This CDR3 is CASSIAGANYGYTF. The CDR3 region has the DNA TGTGCCAGTAGTATAGCAGGGGCTAACTATGGCTACACCTTC.

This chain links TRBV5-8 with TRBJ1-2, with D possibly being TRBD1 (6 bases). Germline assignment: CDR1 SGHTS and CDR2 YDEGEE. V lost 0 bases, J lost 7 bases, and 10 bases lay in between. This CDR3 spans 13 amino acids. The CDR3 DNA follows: TGTGCCAGCAGCTTGGTAGTCAGGGGTGGCTACACCTTC. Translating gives CASSLVVRGGYTF.

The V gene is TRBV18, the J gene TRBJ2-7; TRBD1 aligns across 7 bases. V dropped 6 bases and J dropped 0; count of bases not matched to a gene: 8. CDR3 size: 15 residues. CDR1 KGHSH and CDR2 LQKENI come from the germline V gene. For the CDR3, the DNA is TGTGCCAGCTCTCTCGGGACAGCTGTCTCCTACGAGCAGTACTTC. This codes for CASSLGTAVSYEQYF.

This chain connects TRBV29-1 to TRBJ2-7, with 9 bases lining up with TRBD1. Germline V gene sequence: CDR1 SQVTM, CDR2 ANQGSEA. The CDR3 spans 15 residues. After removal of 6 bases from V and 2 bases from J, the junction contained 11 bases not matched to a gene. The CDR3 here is CSVGTLGQGTYEQYF. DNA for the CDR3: TGCAGCGTCGGAACCCTCGGACAGGGGACCTACGAGCAGTACTTC.